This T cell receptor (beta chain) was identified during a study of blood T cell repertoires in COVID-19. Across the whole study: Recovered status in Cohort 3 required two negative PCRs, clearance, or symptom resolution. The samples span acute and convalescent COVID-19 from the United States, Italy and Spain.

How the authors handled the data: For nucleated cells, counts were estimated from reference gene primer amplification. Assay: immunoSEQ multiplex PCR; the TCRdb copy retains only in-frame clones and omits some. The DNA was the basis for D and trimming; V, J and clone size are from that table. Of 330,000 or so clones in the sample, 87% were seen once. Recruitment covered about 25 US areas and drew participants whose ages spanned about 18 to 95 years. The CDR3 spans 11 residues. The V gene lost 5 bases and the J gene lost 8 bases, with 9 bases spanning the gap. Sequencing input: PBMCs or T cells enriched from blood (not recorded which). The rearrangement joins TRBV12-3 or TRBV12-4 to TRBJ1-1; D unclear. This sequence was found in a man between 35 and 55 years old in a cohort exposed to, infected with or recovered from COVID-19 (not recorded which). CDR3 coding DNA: TGTGCCAGCAGTCTAGGAGTAGAAGCTTTCTTT. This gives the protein CASSLGVEAFF.